A single sample gave rise to the 25 T cell receptor beta chains below, sequenced in a study of a mutant IDH1 vaccine in newly diagnosed glioma (dated by TCRdb to about 2021). Receptor libraries were prepared by the immunoSEQ multiplex PCR assay. In TCRdb, the immuneACCESS table is reduced to in-frame sequences with V and J assigned. These tables do not hold every clone; where another copy was compared, an unresolved V gene accounts for under half, and the others remain unexplained. The sample table records tens of thousands of clones; 86% of these occur just once. In total, the top ten clones hold about 1.6% of the sample. In light of the paper, this sample's time point label describes: week 35, safety follow-up. Every vaccine dose consisted of 300 ug of a 20-mer mutant IDH1 peptide in Montanide, administered subcutaneously together with topical imiquimod. Which antigens these TCRs recognize remains unknown.

Sequences were derived from PBMCs, sampled from a glioma patient whose treatment included an IDH1 peptide vaccine. The receptors stem from a man between 40 and 49 years old with glioma.

The chain links TRBV10-3 to TRBJ2-7, with 9 bases matching TRBD2. J gave up 4 bases and V 8 bases, and 6 bases lay outside the gene matches. The CDR3 runs 13 residues. Germline loops: CDR1 ENHRY, CDR2 SYGVKD. The CDR3 DNA reads as TGTGCCATCTCGGGCGGGAGGGGTTACGAGCAGTACTTC. Translated, it gives CAISGGRGYEQYF.

This chain links TRBV18 with TRBJ2-7, with a possible D match to TRBD2 (6 bases). The CDR3 is 12 residues long. Germline assignment: CDR1 KGHSH and CDR2 LQKENI. Trimming cost V 2 bases and J 7 bases, with 9 bases left between them. The CDR3 DNA sequence: TGTGCCAGCTCACCAGGTCGGGAGGAGCAGTACTTC. It is translated as CASSPGREEQYF.

The J gene is TRBJ2-3, the V gene TRBV4-3; 8 bases align to TRBD1. The germline V gene encodes CDR1 LGHNA and CDR2 YSLEER. The CDR3 sequence is 15 residues long. V shed 3 bases, J shed 4 bases, and the junction held 6 bases outside the gene matches. The CDR3 coding sequence is TGCGCCAGCAGCCAGATGACAGGGGCAGCAGATACGCAGTATTTT. It is translated as CASSQMTGAADTQYF.

The gene calls are TRBV7-2 and TRBJ1-5; tentatively, D is TRBD1 (6 bases). Germline assignment: CDR1 SGHTA and CDR2 FQGNSA. Trimming stripped 5 bases from V and 4 bases from J, with 9 bases between. The CDR3 extends over 13 amino acids. CDR3 residues: CASSRTVNQPQHF. CDR3 in DNA: TGTGCCAGCAGCCGGACAGTAAATCAGCCCCAGCATTTT.

The chain links TRBV6-1 to TRBJ1-1; the D is unclear. This CDR3 spans 11 amino acids. Germline loops: CDR1 MNHNS, CDR2 SASEGT. The germline V and J ends were trimmed by 6 bases and 7 bases, with 9 bases remaining between them. Here the CDR3 DNA reads TGTGCCAGCAGGAAATCGGGTGAAGCTTTCTTT. It is translated as CASRKSGEAFF.

The sample holds a few counts of this clone. The chain links TRBV14 to TRBJ1-1; D is perhaps TRBD1 (6 bases). V gave up 4 bases and J gave up 2 bases, with 14 bases separating them. CDR1 and CDR2 from the germline V gene are SGHDN and FVKESK. The CDR3 length is 15 residues. The CDR3 here is CASSRIRTANTEAFF. The CDR3, as DNA: TGTGCCAGCAGCCGAATAAGGACAGCTAACACTGAAGCTTTCTTT.

The sample holds one count of this clone. The rearrangement joins TRBV5-6 to TRBJ2-7, with 8 nucleotides matching TRBD2. This CDR3 comprises 15 residues. From germline, CDR1 is SGHDT and CDR2 YYEEEE. The V gene end was trimmed by 7 bases and the J gene end by 3 bases; junction bases not matched to a gene: 12. CDR3 bases: TGTGCCAGCGGGTCGCGGCCAGCGGGGGTCTACGAGCAGTACTTC. This sequence encodes CASGSRPAGVYEQYF.

J is TRBJ1-1 and V is TRBV18; a possible D gene is TRBD1 (5 bases). The CDR3 totals 14 residues. V shed 3 bases and J shed 0 bases, with 8 bases lying between them. CDR1 and CDR2 from the germline V gene are KGHSH and LQKENI. CDR3 DNA: TGTGCCAGCTCACCTAACAGGCTGAACACTGAAGCTTTCTTT. This sequence encodes CASSPNRLNTEAFF.

J is TRBJ2-1 and V is TRBV7-2; D unclear. Looked up from germline, CDR1 is SGHTA and CDR2 is FQGNSA. CDR3 length equals 12 residues. V was cut by 1 base and J by 6 bases, with 4 bases left in between. CDR3 coding DNA: TGTGCCAGCAGCTTAGTAGGCAATGAGCAGTTCTTC. Translation gives CASSLVGNEQFF.

The chain has TRBV6-1 and TRBJ2-6; D gene uncertain. V lost 7 bases to trimming and J lost 1 base, with 11 bases between them. This CDR3 region has 15 residues. The germline gives CDR1 MNHNS, CDR2 SASEGT. CDR3 residues: CASMASRSGANVLTF. CDR3 sequence (DNA): TGTGCCAGCATGGCATCCCGGTCTGGGGCCAACGTCCTGACTTTC.

The chain recombines TRBV13 with TRBJ2-7, with TRBD2 matching 9 bases. This CDR3 spans 17 amino acids. Germline V gives CDR1 PRHDT, CDR2 FYEKMQ (reference sequence). V dropped 5 bases and J dropped 2; count of bases not matched to a gene: 13. The CDR3 nucleotides read TGTGCCAGCAGCCCCGGGTTCCTTAGCGGGAGAACCTACGAGCAGTACTTC. Translation: CASSPGFLSGRTYEQYF.

V usage is TRBV5-4 and J usage is TRBJ2-3; 8 bases align to TRBD2. V lost 2 bases to trimming and J lost 6 bases; unmatched junction nucleotides: 5. CDR3 size: 14 residues. Germline lookup yields CDR1 SGHNT and CDR2 YYREEE (reference sequence). DNA for the CDR3: TGTGCCAGCAGCTTTGCGGGAGGCCCGGATACGCAGTATTTT. Encoded protein: CASSFAGGPDTQYF. The full variable domain, its missing parts supplied by reference TRBV5-4 and TRBJ2-3, is ETGVTQSPTHLIKTRGQQVTLRCSSQSGHNTVSWYQQALGQGPQFIFQYYREEENGRGNFPPRFSGLQFPNYSSELNVNALELDDSALYLCASSFAGGPDTQYFGPGTRLTVL.

V gene TRBV7-2 combines with J gene TRBJ2-3; no clear D. Trimming shortened V by 2 bases and J by 3 bases, and 9 bases separated the two germline ends. The CDR3 has 14 amino acids. Per the germline V gene, CDR1 is SGHTA and CDR2 is FQGNSA. CDR3 coding DNA: TGTGCCAGCAGCTTAAATGGCGCAACAGATACGCAGTATTTT. It translates to CASSLNGATDTQYF.

This clone showed up just once. The rearrangement joins TRBV6-5 to TRBJ2-7, with D uncertain. The V end was cut by 0 bases, the J end by 3 bases, with 12 bases between. The CDR3 sequence is 15 residues long. Germline CDR1 reads MNHEY; CDR2 reads SVGAGI. The CDR3 loop reads CASSYSISSNYEQYF. The DNA of the CDR3 is TGTGCCAGCAGTTACTCGATTAGTAGTAACTACGAGCAGTACTTC.

The J gene is TRBJ2-7, the V gene TRBV19, with D perhaps TRBD1 or TRBD2 (5 bases each). The CDR3 sequence is 14 residues long. V lost 0 bases to trimming and J lost 7 bases, with 13 bases between them. Germline values: CDR1 LNHDA, CDR2 SQIVND (reference sequence). Written as DNA, the CDR3 is TGTGCCAGTAGTATAGATGGGAGACCAGGGGAGCAGTACTTC. It yields the protein CASSIDGRPGEQYF.

V is TRBV18 and J is TRBJ2-1; perhaps TRBD2 as D (5 bases). This CDR3 has 16 residues. The V gene lost 1 base and the J gene lost 0 bases, with 10 bases spanning the gap. In germline, CDR1 is KGHSH, CDR2 LQKENI. The CDR3 sequence: CASSPRIGGSYNEQFF. CDR3 nucleotides: TGTGCCAGCTCACCACGGATAGGAGGCTCCTACAATGAGCAGTTCTTC. The complete variable domain, with remaining parts taken from reference TRBV18 and TRBJ2-1, reads NAGVMQNPRHLVRRRGQEARLRCSPMKGHSHVYWYRQLPEEGLKFMVYLQKENIIDESGMPKERFSAEFPKEGPSILRIQQVVRGDSAAYFCASSPRIGGSYNEQFFGPGTRLTVL.

In this sample, this clone turned up once. This chain connects TRBV4-3 to TRBJ2-5, with a tentative D call TRBD1 (5 bases). CDR3 length equals 13 residues. Germline CDR1 reads LGHNA; CDR2 reads YSLEER. Between the trimmed V and J ends, which lost 4 bases and 5 bases, there was a span of 11 bases. In nucleotides, the CDR3 is TGCGCCAGCAGCCTCTATAGGGGTGAGACCCAGTACTTC. Translating it yields CASSLYRGETQYF.

The V and J genes are TRBV5-1 and TRBJ2-7; 12 bases fit TRBD2. The germline V gene has CDR1 SGHRS and CDR2 YFSETQ. Unmatched junction bases numbered 6, after V lost 3 bases and J lost 2 bases. There are 16 residues in the CDR3. Written as DNA, the CDR3 is TGCGCCAGCAGCTCGCCTTCTAGCGGGGGGGCCTACGAGCAGTACTTC. Protein product: CASSSPSSGGAYEQYF.

J is TRBJ2-4 and V is TRBV2; 10 nucleotides match TRBD2. V was clipped by 6 bases and J by 1 base; unmatched bases: 3. The CDR3 consists of 15 residues. CDR1 and CDR2 (germline): SNHLY, FYNNEI. The CDR3 DNA sequence: TGTGCCAGCAGGATGGGACTAGCGGCCAAAAACATTCAGTACTTC. Protein sequence: CASRMGLAAKNIQYF.

V usage is TRBV27 and J usage is TRBJ1-5, with TRBD1 as a possible D gene (5 bases). The CDR3 length is 14 residues. Trimming left V 6 bases short and J 1 base short, with 10 bases between. Germline V gives CDR1 MNHEY, CDR2 SMNVEV (reference sequence). DNA for the CDR3: TGTGCCAGCAGGGGGCGGATGAGCAATCAGCCCCAGCATTTT. Residues: CASRGRMSNQPQHF.

The CDR3 sequence: CASSPTGVSAGELFF. The CDR3 DNA follows: TGTGCCAGCAGCCCGACAGGGGTGAGCGCCGGGGAGCTGTTTTTT. This chain connects TRBV6-6 to TRBJ2-2; 8 nucleotides line up with TRBD1. There are 15 residues in the CDR3. J gave up 6 bases and V 6 bases, and 9 bases lay outside the gene matches. The germline V gene has CDR1 MNHNY and CDR2 SVGAGI (reference sequence).

The chain joins TRBV5-1 to TRBJ2-5; D gene unclear. Trimming stripped 0 bases from V and 5 bases from J, with 2 bases between. Germline lookup yields CDR1 SGHRS and CDR2 YFSETQ. The CDR3 runs 11 residues. The CDR3 nucleotides are TGCGCCAGCAGCTTGGAGGAGACCCAGTACTTC. This sequence encodes CASSLEETQYF.

The V gene is TRBV7-8, the J gene TRBJ1-2; 10 bases are a match to TRBD1. In germline, CDR1 is SGHVS, CDR2 FQNEAQ. V trimming: 5 bases; J trimming: 3 bases; junction bases outside the gene matches: 9. This CDR3 has 16 residues. In DNA form, the CDR3 reads TGTGCCAGCAGCACCTCGGGACAGGGGATCGACTATGGCTACACCTTC. This encodes CASSTSGQGIDYGYTF.

This chain joins TRBV5-1 and TRBJ2-7, with D perhaps TRBD2 (6 bases). CDR3 length: 14 residues. V gave up 0 bases and J gave up 5 bases, with 12 bases separating them. Germline assignment: CDR1 SGHRS and CDR2 YFSETQ. CDR3: CASSLAGSPNEQYF. DNA of the CDR3: TGCGCCAGCAGCTTGGCCGGGAGCCCCAACGAGCAGTACTTC.

The chain uses TRBV5-6 and TRBJ1-1; D not resolved. Germline V lookup: CDR1 SGHDT, CDR2 YYEEEE. V was pared by 0 bases and J by 5 bases, with 11 bases between. This CDR3 contains 14 residues. DNA of the CDR3: TGTGCCAGCAGCTTGGGCAGGCGTGGGACTGAAGCTTTCTTT. Its protein is CASSLGRRGTEAFF.